Below, 8 T cell receptor beta chains from the same sample are listed, as sequenced in a study of T-cell reconstitution after alpha-beta-depleted transplantation in children. During its preparation, the TCRbeta library received unique molecular identifiers. In TCRdb, the PCR reads were re-called with MiXCR into one record per CDR3 protein. Of about 500,000 distinct CDR3 sequences in the sample, less than 35% were seen once. The specimen comprised PBMCs from the stem cell graft donor, sampled from the stem cell graft. These receptors all come from a human donor who donated a stem cell graft to a child with aplastic anemia.

This chain uses TRBV30 with TRBJ2-7; no definite D call. The germline V and J ends were trimmed by 0 bases and 2 bases, with 8 bases remaining between them. Per the germline V gene, CDR1 is GTSNPN and CDR2 is SVGIG (reference sequence). The CDR3 length is 13 residues. The CDR3 sequence: CAWSVISPYEQYF. As DNA, the CDR3 is TGTGCCTGGAGTGTTATCAGCCCCTACGAGCAGTACTTC.

Only a few counts were recorded for this clonotype. The rearrangement uses TRBV12-3 or TRBV12-4 and TRBJ1-1; D uncertain. V gave up 6 bases and J gave up 2 bases, with 16 bases separating them. This CDR3 region has 15 residues. In nucleotides, the CDR3 is TGTGCCAGCAGATACTCAACTCGGGCAAACACTGAAGCTTTCTTT. Protein sequence: CASRYSTRANTEAFF.

The chain is built from TRBV18 and TRBJ2-1; D ambiguous. V was trimmed by 4 bases and J by 5 bases, leaving 9 bases between them. The length of the CDR3 is 13 residues. Germline V gene lookup returns CDR1 KGHSH and CDR2 LQKENI. Written as DNA, the CDR3 is TGTGCCAGCTCACAACTCCGAGACAATGAGCAGTTCTTC. The encoded protein is CASSQLRDNEQFF.

This clonotype was observed a handful of times. This chain connects TRBV29-1 to TRBJ1-4; D remains unclear. The CDR3 is 12 amino acids. Between the trimmed V and J ends, which lost 4 bases and 6 bases, there was a span of 9 bases. Germline V lookup: CDR1 SQVTM, CDR2 ANQGSEA. CDR3 amino acids: CSVVLWDEKLFF. CDR3 DNA: TGCAGCGTTGTCCTTTGGGATGAAAAACTGTTTTTT.

The DNA for the CDR3 is TGTGCCAGCAGCTTGGAAACCGCGGTTTTCGGCTACACCTTC. Protein product: CASSLETAVFGYTF. The rearrangement joins TRBV5-4 to TRBJ1-2, with no clear D. Germline-derived CDR1 and CDR2 are SGHNT and YYREEE (reference sequence). The CDR3 sequence is 14 residues long. Trimming shortened V by 0 bases and J by 8 bases, and 14 bases separated the two germline ends.

This rearrangement joins TRBV29-1 to TRBJ1-1; D gene ambiguous. The CDR3 extends over 13 amino acids. V lost 5 bases to trimming and J lost 4 bases, with 14 bases between them. Germline V lookup: CDR1 SQVTM, CDR2 ANQGSEA. CDR3 coding DNA: TGCAGCGTTTCTCACAGAGGGTCCACTGAAGCTTTCTTT. Amino acid sequence: CSVSHRGSTEAFF.

The rearrangement joins TRBV12-3 or TRBV12-4 to TRBJ2-5; TRBD2 is a possible D gene (6 bases). V was trimmed by 3 bases and J by 5 bases, leaving 19 bases between them. The CDR3 is 16 residues long. The CDR3 nucleotides read TGTGCCAGCAGTTTGGTTGGCGGGATCGGGGCTGAGACCCAGTACTTC. It translates to CASSLVGGIGAETQYF.

The sample holds a few counts of this clonotype. This chain uses TRBV28 with TRBJ1-4; D is undetermined. This CDR3 comprises 16 residues. From germline, CDR1 is MDHEN and CDR2 SYDVKM. Trimming removed 1 base from V and 8 bases from J, with 17 bases in between. CDR3 region: CASSLSGVAAREKLFF. For the CDR3, the DNA is TGTGCCAGCAGTTTATCTGGGGTGGCGGCGCGAGAAAAACTGTTTTTT.